These 23 T cell receptor beta chains originate from one sample sequenced in a study of T cell responses to AZD1222 COVID-19 vaccine. Data came from immunoSEQ multiplex PCR; TCRdb stores just in-frame clones and leaves some out. The sample shows 95,000 to 150,000 clones, 88% of them seen only once. The specimen was peripheral blood, collected on day 0 of AZD1222 vaccination. Receptors originate from an adult in good health.

V usage is TRBV24-1 and J usage is TRBJ2-1; D is unclear. This CDR3 region has 13 residues. Between the trimmed V and J ends, which lost 2 bases and 10 bases, there was a span of 11 bases. Germline loops: CDR1 KGHDR, CDR2 SFDVKD. This CDR3 reads CATSDSGSPEQFF. The CDR3 DNA sequence: TGTGCCACCAGTGATTCCGGGTCCCCGGAGCAGTTCTTC.

This chain joins TRBV19 and TRBJ2-7; 7 bases are a match to TRBD2. J gave up 2 bases and V 7 bases, and 5 bases lay outside the gene matches. Germline lookup yields CDR1 LNHDA and CDR2 SQIVND (reference sequence). This CDR3 comprises 13 residues. CDR3 residues: CASNEGTTYEQYF. As DNA, the CDR3 is TGTGCCAGTAATGAGGGGACTACCTACGAGCAGTACTTC.

This clone was seen once. This chain connects TRBV2 to TRBJ2-3; 8 nucleotides match TRBD1. CDR3 size: 15 residues. Trimming took 6 bases from V and 0 from J; bases not matched to a gene: 5. CDR1 is SNHLY, CDR2 FYNNEI, per germline. CDR3 protein: CASRRTGSSTDTQYF. As DNA, the CDR3 is TGTGCCAGCAGACGGACAGGGTCTAGCACAGATACGCAGTATTTT.

This chain links TRBV19 with TRBJ1-5; D possibly corresponds to TRBD1 (5 bases). CDR3 length equals 15 residues. CDR1 LNHDA and CDR2 SQIVND come from the germline V gene (reference sequence). V lost 4 bases, J lost 4 bases, and 14 bases lay in between. CDR3 DNA sequence: TGTGCCAGTAGTACGGACAAGAGGTGGAATCAGCCCCAGCATTTT. Encoded protein: CASSTDKRWNQPQHF.

The chain has TRBV9 and TRBJ2-5; 10 bases line up with TRBD1. In germline, CDR1 is SGDLS, CDR2 YYNGEE. V was clipped by 4 bases and J by 5 bases; unmatched bases: 2. The CDR3 runs to 13 residues. This chain's CDR3 is CASSSGQGETQYF. The CDR3 bases are TGTGCCAGCAGCTCGGGACAGGGGGAGACCCAGTACTTC.

V gene TRBV7-9 combines with J gene TRBJ1-5; D ambiguous. This CDR3 comprises 13 residues. The germline CDR1 and CDR2 sequences are SEHNR and FQNEAQ (reference sequence). V was pared by 1 base and J by 6 bases, with 7 bases between. This CDR3 is CASSLDRVQPQHF. DNA for the CDR3: TGTGCCAGCAGCTTAGATAGGGTTCAGCCCCAGCATTTT.

In DNA, the CDR3 is TGTGCCAGCAGCTCTAGGGGTCCAACGGCTACGCAGTATTTT. Translation: CASSSRGPTATQYF. The V gene is TRBV7-8, the J gene TRBJ2-3; TRBD1 might be the D (5 bases). V shed 4 bases and J shed 8 bases, with 16 bases lying between them. Germline CDR1 and CDR2: SGHVS and FQNEAQ. This CDR3 region has 14 residues. Combining the CDR3 with reference TRBV7-8 and TRBJ2-3 gives the whole variable domain GAGVSQSPRYKVAKRGQDVALRCDPISGHVSLFWYQQALGQGPEFLTYFQNEAQLDKSGLPSDRFFAERPEGSVSTLKIQRTQQEDSAVYLCASSSRGPTATQYFGPGTRLTVL.

This rearrangement joins TRBV7-2 to TRBJ1-5; tentatively, D is TRBD1 (6 bases). CDR1 is SGHTA and CDR2 is FQGNSA in the germline V gene. The germline V and J ends were trimmed by 8 bases and 0 bases, with 11 bases remaining between them. CDR3 length: 14 amino acids. This CDR3 reads CASPRTDSNQPQHF. The CDR3 DNA is TGTGCCAGCCCAAGGACAGATAGCAATCAGCCCCAGCATTTT.

V gene TRBV14 combines with J gene TRBJ2-3; unclear D gene. CDR3 length: 12 residues. Trimming took off 1 base at V and 5 bases at J, with 4 bases between the two ends. Germline CDR1 and CDR2: SGHDN and FVKESK. The CDR3 spells CASSQVRDTQYF. The CDR3 DNA sequence: TGTGCCAGCAGCCAAGTTCGAGATACGCAGTATTTT.

The chain recombines TRBV10-3 with TRBJ1-5, with 9 bases fitting TRBD1. V was pared by 0 bases and J by 1 base, with 4 bases of the junction left unmatched. Germline V lookup: CDR1 ENHRY, CDR2 SYGVKD. The CDR3 has 17 residues. CDR3 coding DNA: TGTGCCATCAGTGAGTCTACAGGGGGCGGGAGCAATCAGCCCCAGCATTTT. Translating gives CAISESTGGGSNQPQHF.

The V and J genes are TRBV2 and TRBJ2-7; no clear D. The germline V and J ends were trimmed by 6 bases and 3 bases, with 9 bases remaining between them. CDR1 is SNHLY, CDR2 FYNNEI, per germline. This CDR3 spans 12 amino acids. Written as DNA, the CDR3 is TGTGCCAGCAGCGTTGAGCTCTACGAGCAGTACTTC. Amino acid sequence: CASSVELYEQYF.

This chain connects TRBV7-3 to TRBJ2-1, with 10 bases that match TRBD1. The ends lost 3 bases at V and 4 bases at J; junction bases unmatched: 3. The CDR3 is 15 residues long. In germline, CDR1 is SGHTA, CDR2 FQGTGA. For the CDR3, the DNA is TGTGCCAGCAGCTTGGGACAGGGGCCATACAATGAGCAGTTCTTC. This codes for CASSLGQGPYNEQFF.

This clone was counted a few times. The CDR3 loop reads CASKRGGSNYGYTF. Here the CDR3 DNA reads TGTGCCAGCAAGAGGGGGGGTAGTAACTATGGCTACACCTTC. The rearrangement joins TRBV6-5 to TRBJ1-2; tentative D call: TRBD1 (6 bases). Germline V gives CDR1 MNHEY, CDR2 SVGAGI. The CDR3 loop spans 14 amino acids. The germline V and J ends were trimmed by 7 bases and 1 base, with 13 bases remaining between them.

The chain combines TRBV9 with TRBJ2-1; tentatively, D is TRBD1 or TRBD2 (5 bases each). Germline V lookup: CDR1 SGDLS, CDR2 YYNGEE. The CDR3 has 18 amino acids. Trimming took 4 bases from V and 0 from J, leaving 20 bases between them. The CDR3 sequence: CASSPRGLLLSSYNEQFF. The CDR3 nucleotides read TGTGCCAGCAGCCCTCGGGGCCTCCTATTGAGCTCCTACAATGAGCAGTTCTTC.

V is TRBV27 and J is TRBJ2-3, with D uncertain. Germline V gene data show CDR1 as MNHEY and CDR2 as SMNVEV (reference sequence). Trimming took 7 bases from V and 0 from J, leaving 11 bases between them. CDR3 length equals 14 residues. Here the CDR3 reads CASNWGSSTDTQYF. As DNA, the CDR3 is TGTGCCAGCAACTGGGGATCTAGCACAGATACGCAGTATTTT.

The chain is built from TRBV9 and TRBJ2-2; no clear D gene. Germline CDR1 SGDLS, CDR2 YYNGEE. The CDR3 consists of 15 residues. Trimming left V 6 bases short and J 0 bases short, with 12 bases between. The DNA of the CDR3 is TGTGCCAGCAACATGGGGAAGACGAACACCGGGGAGCTGTTTTTT. Protein sequence: CASNMGKTNTGELFF.

This CDR3 reads CASRSYTEAFF. The CDR3, as DNA: TGTGCCAGCAGATCCTACACTGAAGCTTTCTTT. V usage is TRBV5-5 and J usage is TRBJ1-1; no clear D. The germline V and J ends were trimmed by 5 bases and 3 bases, with 5 bases remaining between them. The CDR3 sequence is 11 residues long. From germline, CDR1 is SGHKS and CDR2 YYEKEE (reference sequence).

V usage is TRBV11-1 and J usage is TRBJ1-5, with TRBD1 matching 9 bases. Germline values: CDR1 SGHAT, CDR2 FQDESV (reference sequence). J gave up 7 bases and V 5 bases, and 3 bases lay outside the gene matches. There are 13 residues in the CDR3. The DNA of the CDR3 is TGTGCCAGCAGCAAGGACAGGGGACAGCCCCAGCATTTT. Its protein is CASSKDRGQPQHF. The full variable domain, completed using reference TRBV11-1 and TRBJ1-5, is EAEVAQSPRYKITEKSQAVAFWCDPISGHATLYWYRQILGQGPELLVQFQDESVVDDSQLPKDRFSAERLKGVDSTLKIQPAELGDSAMYLCASSKDRGQPQHFGDGTRLSIL.

The V gene is TRBV7-9, the J gene TRBJ1-6; 7 bases line up with TRBD1. Germline assignment: CDR1 SEHNR and CDR2 FQNEAQ (reference sequence). There are 14 residues in the CDR3. J gave up 4 bases and V 5 bases, and 2 bases lay outside the gene matches. CDR3 bases: TGTGCCAGCAGCCCGGGACAGTATAATTCACCCCTCCACTTT. Residues: CASSPGQYNSPLHF.

The chain carries TRBV19 and TRBJ1-5; perhaps TRBD1 as D (6 bases). V gave up 5 bases and J gave up 0 bases, with 8 bases separating them. The CDR3 loop spans 14 amino acids. Germline CDR1 and CDR2: LNHDA and SQIVND (reference sequence). The CDR3 DNA reads as TGTGCCAGTAGTGAACAGGGTAGCAATCAGCCCCAGCATTTT. Its translation: CASSEQGSNQPQHF.

The chain employs TRBV5-1 and TRBJ2-7, with 16 bases fitting TRBD2. V was pared by 8 bases and J by 6 bases, with 17 bases of the junction left unmatched. Germline CDR1 and CDR2: SGHRS and YFSETQ. This CDR3 contains 18 residues. Written as DNA, the CDR3 is TGCGCCAGTCGGGAGGGGACTAGCGGGGGGGCCTCCCATCGCGAGCAGTACTTC. Protein product: CASREGTSGGASHREQYF.

The rearrangement links TRBV5-4 to TRBJ1-4; 8 bases are shared with TRBD1. The CDR3 runs 14 residues. V lost 0 bases and J lost 5; bases outside the gene matches: 0. Germline lookup yields CDR1 SGHNT and CDR2 YYREEE (reference sequence). CDR3 sequence reads: CASSLGTGNEKLFF. The CDR3 DNA is TGTGCCAGCAGCTTGGGGACAGGGAATGAAAAACTGTTTTTT.

The chain combines TRBV20-1 with TRBJ2-2, with D possibly TRBD1 on 5 matching bases. This CDR3 has 15 amino acids. From germline, CDR1 is DFQATT and CDR2 SNEGSKA (reference sequence). Deletions cut 3 bases from V and 6 bases from J, with 17 bases between. The DNA of the CDR3 is TGCAGTGCTAGTTATCCTCAGGGCGGCCCCGGGGAGCTGTTTTTT. Translating it yields CSASYPQGGPGELFF.